This TCR beta chain was obtained from a study of shared clonotypes between healthy human individuals. General study points: Relative to clonotypes present in all four donors, those not shared had lower generation probabilities.

Data came from immunoSEQ multiplex PCR; TCRdb stores just in-frame clones and leaves some out. The sample includes around 2,000,000 clones, 95% of them seen just once. Note on this clone: As yet, its antigen is unknown. A read error may account for a junction end that differs from germline.

Specimen: naive CD4+ T cells sorted from blood. Subset in this sample: CD45RA+ positively selected. This sequence originates from a man aged 18-30 years in good health.

CDR3 protein: CAWSRGGLYTREAQYF. The CDR3 DNA reads as TGTGCCTGGAGTAGGGGAGGCCTTTATACTCGAGAGGCCCAGTACTTC. This rearrangement joins TRBV30 to TRBJ2-5; D may be TRBD2 (6 bases). The CDR3 totals 16 residues. Germline-derived CDR1 and CDR2 are GTSNPN and SVGIG (reference sequence).